This TCR beta chain was retrieved from a study of T cell repertoires in cytomegalovirus infection. The V gene lost 4 bases and the J gene lost 5 bases, with 5 bases spanning the gap. This CDR3 has 11 residues. Details on this clonotype: The antigen remains undetermined.

TCRdb re-called the reads through MiXCR, storing one row per CDR3 protein. The top ten hold roughly 18% of the sample, which has approximately 730,000 distinct CDR3 sequences, approximately 33% seen once. The genes are TRBV12-3 or TRBV12-4 and TRBJ1-2; tentatively, D is TRBD1 (5 bases). The sequencing here drew on cultured PBMCs, taken from culture after CMV antigen stimulation. The receptor's source is a human donor in good health (CMV status not recorded). Some clones in this sample may be carry-over from other donors' samples. The CDR3 spells CASSWGYGYTF. The CDR3 coding sequence is TGTGCCAGCAGTTGGGGGTATGGCTACACCTTC.